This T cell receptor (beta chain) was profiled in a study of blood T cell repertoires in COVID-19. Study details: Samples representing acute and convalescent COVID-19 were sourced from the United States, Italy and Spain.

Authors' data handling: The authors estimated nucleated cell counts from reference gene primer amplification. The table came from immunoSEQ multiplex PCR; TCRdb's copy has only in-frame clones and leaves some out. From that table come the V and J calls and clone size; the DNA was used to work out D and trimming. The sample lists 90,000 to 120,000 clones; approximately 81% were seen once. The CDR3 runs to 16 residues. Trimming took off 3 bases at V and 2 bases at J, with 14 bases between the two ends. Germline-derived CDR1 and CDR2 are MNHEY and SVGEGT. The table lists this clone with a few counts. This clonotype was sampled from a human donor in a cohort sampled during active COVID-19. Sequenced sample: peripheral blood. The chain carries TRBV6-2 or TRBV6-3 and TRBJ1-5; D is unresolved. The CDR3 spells CASSYPRSAGNQPQHF. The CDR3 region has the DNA TGTGCCAGCAGTTATCCCCGCAGTGCGGGCAATCAGCCCCAGCATTTT.